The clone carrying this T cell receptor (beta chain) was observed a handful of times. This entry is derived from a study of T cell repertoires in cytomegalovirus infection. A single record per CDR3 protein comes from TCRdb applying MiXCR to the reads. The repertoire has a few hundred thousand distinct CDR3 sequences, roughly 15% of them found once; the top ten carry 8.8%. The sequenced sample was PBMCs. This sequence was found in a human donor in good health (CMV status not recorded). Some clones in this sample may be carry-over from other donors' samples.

CDR3 DNA sequence: TGTGCCAGCAGCTTAGATGGGCAGTCCTACGAGCAGTACTTC. This translates into CASSLDGQSYEQYF. The chain links TRBV7-9 to TRBJ2-7; D ambiguous. Germline values: CDR1 SEHNR, CDR2 FQNEAQ (reference sequence). The CDR3 has 14 residues. Trimming stripped 1 base from V and 1 base from J, with 8 bases between.